Shown below are 11 T cell receptor beta chains from a single sample sequenced in a study of regulatory T cells in long-lasting Graves disease. Combining iRepertoire HTBI primers with Arm-PCR of CDR3 regions, the authors built TCR beta libraries. TCRdb itself ran the multiplex PCR reads through MiXCR, one entry per CDR3 protein. Altogether about 350,000 distinct CDR3 sequences are present, 15% to 20% being singletons, with the ten largest covering around 20%. Time point described: newly diagnosed GD, antithyroid drugs for less than 3 months. PBMCs were the source of the RNA used for TCR sequencing. These sequences were also reported in another study, on T cells in Graves' hyperthyroidism and ophthalmopathy.

This specimen was peripheral blood mononuclear cells (PBMCs), taken at new diagnosis, from a patient treated with antithyroid drugs. The receptor source for this set is a woman under 30 with Graves disease.

This clonotype was picked up many times. The CDR3 nucleotides are TGTGCCAGCAGACCGGACATGGACTATGGCTACACCTTC. Its translation: CASRPDMDYGYTF. The chain combines TRBV27 with TRBJ1-2; maybe TRBD1 (5 bases). The CDR3 runs to 13 residues. Trimming pared 6 bases from V and 3 bases from J, leaving 11 bases between. From germline, CDR1 is MNHEY and CDR2 SMNVEV (reference sequence).

This clonotype was seen many times. The chain combines TRBV30 with TRBJ1-1; D perhaps matches TRBD1 (5 bases). The germline V and J ends were trimmed by 4 bases and 6 bases, with 12 bases remaining between them. In germline, CDR1 is GTSNPN, CDR2 SVGIG (reference sequence). CDR3 length equals 12 residues. The CDR3 nucleotides read TGTGCCTGGACTATCCCGGGGGCTGAAGCTTTCTTT. Amino acid sequence: CAWTIPGAEAFF.

This clonotype was seen many times. The CDR3 is CASSSVEQYF. In nucleotides, the CDR3 is TGTGCCAGCAGTTCAGTAGAGCAGTACTTC. The chain employs TRBV28 and TRBJ2-7; no clear D gene. Germline-derived CDR1 and CDR2 are MDHEN and SYDVKM. This CDR3 region has 10 residues. Trimming took 4 bases from V and 7 from J, leaving 5 bases between them.

This clonotype was detected a few times. A much bigger clone sits one base away, suggesting this may be a read error. The V gene is TRBV20-1, the J gene TRBJ2-1; no definite D call. CDR1 and CDR2 from the germline V gene are DFQATT and SNEGSKA (reference sequence). The CDR3 is 15 residues long. The CDR3 nucleotides read TGCAGTGCTAGACCCTTAACAGACTCCTACAATGGGCAGTTCTTC. Translation gives CSARPLTDSYNGQFF.

In this sample, this clonotype turned up a few times. The chain couples TRBV4-1 to TRBJ2-2, with 8 bases lining up with TRBD2. The CDR3 spans 15 residues. Germline CDR1 and CDR2: MGHRA and YSYEKL. V was pared by 2 bases and J by 9 bases, with 8 bases of the junction left unmatched. CDR3 nucleotide sequence: TGCGCCAGCAGCCAAACTAGCGGAGGTACCAGGGAGCTGTTTTTT. Protein: CASSQTSGGTRELFF.

At least ten counts were recorded for this clonotype. V gene TRBV20-1 combines with J gene TRBJ1-5; possibly TRBD1 for D (5 bases). Germline V gives CDR1 DFQATT, CDR2 SNEGSKA (reference sequence). V gave up 3 bases and J gave up 2 bases, with 11 bases separating them. The CDR3 runs to 14 residues. CDR3 DNA: TGCAGTGCTAGGCGACAGAGAGGCAATCAGCCCCAGCATTTT. It encodes CSARRQRGNQPQHF.

This clonotype was counted a few times. V usage is TRBV7-9 and J usage is TRBJ2-7; TRBD1 aligns across 8 bases. CDR1 and CDR2 (germline): SEHNR, FQNEAQ (reference sequence). This CDR3 is built from 16 residues. J gave up 1 base and V 5 bases, and 10 bases lay outside the gene matches. In DNA, the CDR3 is TGTGCCAGCAGCGCCTCCGGACAGGGAATGTCCTACGAGCAGTACTTC. Translating it yields CASSASGQGMSYEQYF.

In this sample, this clonotype turned up many times. The chain links TRBV7-6 to TRBJ2-7, with D uncertain. Germline CDR1 and CDR2: SGHVS and FNYEAQ. V was clipped by 5 bases and J by 3 bases, with 14 bases between them. CDR3 length: 14 residues. CDR3 coding DNA: TGTGCCAGCAGCGCCTCAGGAATTGACTACGAGCAGTACTTC. It codes for CASSASGIDYEQYF.

There are a few counts of this clonotype. V usage is TRBV7-6 and J usage is TRBJ1-1, with D perhaps matching TRBD1 (6 bases). The CDR3 is 17 amino acids. V was clipped by 5 bases and J by 0 bases, with 19 bases between them. The V gene's germline CDR1 is SGHVS and CDR2 FNYEAQ. The chain's CDR3 is CASSPRGTTILNTEAFF. The CDR3 DNA sequence: TGTGCCAGCAGCCCGAGGGGGACAACGATTTTGAACACTGAAGCTTTCTTT.

This clonotype was recorded many times. J is TRBJ1-2 and V is TRBV6-2 or TRBV6-3; 8 bases are a match to TRBD1. The CDR3 sequence is 14 residues long. V lost 2 bases and J lost 7; bases outside the gene matches: 6. Germline V gene data show CDR1 as MNHEY and CDR2 as SVGEGT. This chain's CDR3 is CASSYLDRDGGYTF. The CDR3 bases are TGTGCCAGCAGTTACCTGGACAGGGATGGTGGCTACACCTTC.

This clonotype occurred a few times. The chain is built from TRBV13 and TRBJ1-2; the D is unclear. Germline V gives CDR1 PRHDT, CDR2 FYEKMQ (reference sequence). The CDR3 runs to 12 residues. V lost 3 bases and J lost 3, with 5 bases in between. CDR3 in amino acids: CASSFSHYGYTF. CDR3 nucleotides: TGTGCCAGCAGCTTTTCCCACTATGGCTACACCTTC.